This TCR beta chain was documented in a study of neurological immune-mediated disorders. Each CDR3 protein is one row after TCRdb ran MiXCR on the 5' RACE reads. The sample yields about 79,000 distinct CDR3 sequences, 14% seen once. The study, taken as a whole, reports: The absence of shared CDR3 amino acid sequences among expanded clones across subjects suggests private repertoires in all groups.

Individuals who volunteered at a blood bank located in Maryland, USA, made up the group of healthy controls. Ten or more counts support this clonotype. Its antigen is unknown. The origin of this receptor is a woman aged 50 to 60 in good health. The specimen sequenced was PBMCs.

The CDR3 region has the DNA TGTGCCAGCAACCAGAAGAACAACTCTGGGGCCAACGTCCTGACTTTC. It codes for CASNQKNNSGANVLTF. The chain uses TRBV7-9 and TRBJ2-6; no clear D. CDR3 length: 16 amino acids. Deletions cut 7 bases from V and 0 bases from J, with 13 bases between. Germline V gives CDR1 SEHNR, CDR2 FQNEAQ (reference sequence).